The rows below give T cell receptor beta chains drawn from one sample of a study of patients and donors after allogeneic stem cell transplantation. TCRdb reprocessed the RT-PCR reads via MiXCR and lists one record per CDR3 protein. The sample has hundreds of thousands of distinct CDR3 sequences, over 12% seen once. The material sequenced was blood, either unsorted or a sorted T cell fraction (not recorded which). All receptors come from a human donor who was either an allogeneic HSCT recipient or a stem cell or donor lymphocyte infusion donor (not recorded which). It is not recorded whose cells these are; they may come from a transplant donor. The CDR3 runs from the conserved cysteine through the conserved F or W. A D gene is named only where the DNA matches it firmly. Rows may omit the clone size; those that give it use once, few, many or a size class.

TRBJ1-2 NA TRBV6-2/TRBV6-3 NA CASSQTRDGYGYTF TGTGCCAGCAGTCAGACCCGGGACGGCTATGGCTACACCTTC
TRBJ1-2 NA TRBV6-1 few CASSALQGVKYGYTF TGTGCCAGCAGTGCCCTACAGGGAGTTAAATATGGCTACACCTTC
TRBJ2-1 TRBD2 TRBV19 NA CASSMGLAGNSYNEQFF TGTGCCAGTAGTATGGGTCTAGCGGGGAATTCGTACAATGAGCAGTTCTTC
TRBJ2-3 NA TRBV4-1 NA CASSQVHEDTQYF TGCGCCAGCAGCCAAGTTCACGAAGATACGCAGTATTTT
TRBJ2-7 NA TRBV11-3 few CASSFSDEQYF TGTGCCAGCAGCTTTTCGGACGAGCAGTACTTC
TRBJ1-4 NA TRBV15 NA CATSRDTGPNEKLFF TGTGCCACCAGCAGAGACACAGGACCTAATGAAAAACTGTTTTTT
TRBJ2-1 TRBD1 TRBV20-1 NA CSAVQPTGGADNEQFF TGCAGTGCGGTCCAGCCGACAGGGGGCGCGGACAATGAGCAGTTCTTC
TRBJ2-1 TRBD2 TRBV11-2 NA CASSFPLRGAGGPAYNEQFF TGTGCCAGCAGCTTCCCATTGAGAGGGGCGGGGGGGCCGGCCTACAATGAGCAGTTCTTC
TRBJ2-2 TRBD1 TRBV9 few CASSVVTGGSGELFF TGTGCCAGCAGCGTAGTCACAGGGGGGTCCGGGGAGCTGTTTTTT
TRBJ2-3 TRBD2 TRBV5-1 few CASSLFGGGAPTDTQYF TGCGCCAGCAGCTTGTTCGGCGGGGGGGCCCCGACAGATACGCAGTATTTT
TRBJ2-1 TRBD2 TRBV7-9 NA CASSLVLRGGLDEQFF TGTGCCAGCAGCTTAGTTTTGCGGGGGGGCCTGGATGAGCAGTTCTTC
TRBJ1-6 NA TRBV9 many CASSTDNSPLHF TGTGCCAGCTCAACGGACAATTCACCCCTCCACTTT
TRBJ2-7 NA TRBV4-3 few CASSQHVTGTSTYYEQYF TGCGCCAGCAGCCAACATGTCACCGGGACTTCAACTTACTACGAGCAGTACTTC
TRBJ1-5 NA TRBV7-2 NA CASKSDGNQPQHF TGTGCCAGCAAGAGTGACGGCAATCAGCCCCAGCATTTT
TRBJ1-1 NA TRBV18 NA CASSRTSRRDTEAFF TGTGCCAGCTCACGTACAAGTCGAAGAGACACTGAAGCTTTCTTT
TRBJ2-1 NA TRBV7-6 few CASSALSSGAFNEQFF TGTGCCAGCAGCGCACTTTCTAGTGGTGCTTTCAATGAGCAGTTCTTC
TRBJ2-3 NA TRBV12-5 NA CASGLEADTQYF TGTGCTAGTGGTTTGGAAGCAGATACGCAGTATTTT
TRBJ2-1 NA TRBV14 few CASNQDIRVSPIYNEQFF TGTGCCAGCAACCAAGATATAAGGGTCTCACCCATTTACAATGAGCAGTTCTTC
TRBJ1-6 NA TRBV20-1 NA CSARLGAYNSPLHF TGCAGTGCTAGACTTGGGGCCTATAATTCACCCCTCCACTTT
TRBJ2-7 NA TRBV20-1 few CSARYDYEQYF TGCAGTGCTAGGTATGACTACGAGCAGTACTTC
TRBJ2-7 NA TRBV3-1 few CASSQEPRYEQYF TGTGCCAGCAGCCAAGAACCTCGGTACGAGCAGTACTTC
TRBJ2-7 NA TRBV28 once CASSFPLSYEQYF TGTGCCAGCAGTTTTCCCCTGTCCTACGAGCAGTACTTC
TRBJ2-7 NA TRBV19 NA CASRAGQSYEQYF TGTGCCAGTAGGGCGGGACAGAGCTACGAGCAGTACTTC
TRBJ2-1 TRBD2 TRBV10-3 NA CAIRRRTSGSRNEQFF TGTGCCATCAGAAGACGGACTAGCGGGAGTCGCAATGAGCAGTTCTTC
TRBJ2-7 NA TRBV20-1 many CSGRFSYEQYF TGCAGTGGCCGGTTCTCCTACGAGCAGTACTTC
TRBJ2-1 NA TRBV5-5 few CASSFSLTYNEQFF TGTGCCAGCAGCTTTAGCCTAACGTACAATGAGCAGTTCTTC
TRBJ1-6 NA TRBV7-3 few CASSRTGQPHNSPLHF TGTGCCAGCAGCCGGACCGGACAGCCCCATAATTCACCCCTCCACTTT
TRBJ1-3 NA TRBV15 NA CATSRDRTGNTIYF TGTGCCACCAGCAGAGATCGTACTGGAAACACCATATATTTT